This T cell receptor (beta chain) originates from a study of blood T cell repertoires in COVID-19. Study background: Samples came from the United States, Italy and Spain, spanning acute and convalescent COVID-19.

Trimming took off 8 bases at V and 3 bases at J, with 14 bases between the two ends. CDR3 size: 13 residues. The germline CDR1 and CDR2 sequences are LNHDA and SQIVND (reference sequence). Allocation to cohorts depended on clinical history reported by the participants. Per the original methods: How many nucleated cells were present was estimated from reference gene primer amplification. TCRdb's copy holds only in-frame clones and misses some; the assay was immunoSEQ multiplex PCR. V and J calls and clone size are given by that table; D and trimming were obtained from the DNA. The sample comprises fewer than 250,000 clones, approximately 88% of which are singletons, and just over 2.5% rests with the top ten.

The sequencing sample was made of PBMCs or T cells enriched from blood (not recorded which). The genes are TRBV19 and TRBJ2-7; D might be TRBD1 (6 bases). The TCR comes from a woman aged 25 to 39 with acute COVID-19. CDR3 loop: CASGGQTDYEQYF. DNA for the CDR3: TGTGCCAGTGGCGGACAGACAGACTACGAGCAGTACTTC. Variable domain in full (rest from reference TRBV19 and TRBJ2-7): DGGITQSPKYLFRKEGQNVTLSCEQNLNHDAMYWYRQDPGQGLRLIYYSQIVNDFQKGDIAEGYSVSREKKESFPLTVTSAQKNPTAFYLCASGGQTDYEQYFGPGTRLTVT.